This TCR beta chain was documented in a study of blood T cells in healthy people across ages. Germline V gene lookup returns CDR1 SGHRS and CDR2 YFSETQ. The CDR3 runs 15 residues. Trimming removed 0 bases from V and 3 bases from J, with 13 bases in between. Collection of roughly 10 milliliters of peripheral blood was performed for each donor. Points from the study as a whole: When set beside aged donors, long-lived donors presented more naive CD4+ cells and higher diversity.

The authors ran a second PCR of about 7 to 11 cycles using a sample-barcoded 5' primer and a J-beta primer mix. Every cDNA molecule bore a tag from a template-switch adaptor containing 12 random nucleotides. TCRdb re-derived calls from the 5' RACE reads in MiXCR, one entry per CDR3 protein. The sample contains about 1.4 million distinct CDR3 sequences, roughly 60% of which appear only once. On this clonotype itself: The antigen remains unidentified.

The source of this sequence is a man younger than 35 in good health. The source material was blood. The chain joins TRBV5-1 to TRBJ2-7; possibly TRBD1 for D (5 bases). The CDR3 here is CASSLEFTGNYEQYF. CDR3 DNA sequence: TGCGCCAGCAGCTTGGAGTTTACAGGAAACTACGAGCAGTACTTC.